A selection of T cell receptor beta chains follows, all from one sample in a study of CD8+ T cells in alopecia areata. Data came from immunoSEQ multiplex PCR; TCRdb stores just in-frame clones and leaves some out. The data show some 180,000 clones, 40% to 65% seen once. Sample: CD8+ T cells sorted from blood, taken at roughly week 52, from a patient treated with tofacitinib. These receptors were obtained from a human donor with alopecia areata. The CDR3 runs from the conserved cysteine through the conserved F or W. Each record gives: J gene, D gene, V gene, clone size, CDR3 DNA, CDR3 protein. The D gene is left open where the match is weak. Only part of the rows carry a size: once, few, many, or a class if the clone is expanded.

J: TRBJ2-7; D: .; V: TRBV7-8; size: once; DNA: TGTGCCAGCAGCCTTCACTACGAGCAGTACTTC; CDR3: CASSLHYEQYF
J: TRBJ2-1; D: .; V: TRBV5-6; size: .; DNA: TGTGCCAGCAGCCTTCCTTACAATGAGCAGTTCTTC; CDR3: CASSLPYNEQFF
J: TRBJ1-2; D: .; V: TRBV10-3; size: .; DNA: TGTGCCATCAGTGTGTCTAGAGAGGTCGGGGGCTATGGCTACACCTTC; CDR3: CAISVSREVGGYGYTF
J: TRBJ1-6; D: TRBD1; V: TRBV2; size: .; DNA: TGTGCCAGCAGCGACGGACAGGGCCACTCACCCCTCCACTTT; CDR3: CASSDGQGHSPLHF
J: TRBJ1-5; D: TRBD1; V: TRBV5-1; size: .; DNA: TGCGCCACCGCCCCGACAGGGGGCGGGCAGCCCCAGCATTTT; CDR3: CATAPTGGGQPQHF
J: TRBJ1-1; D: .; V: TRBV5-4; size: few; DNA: TGTGCCAGCAGCGCAGGGGAGAACGCTGAAGCTTTCTTT; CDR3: CASSAGENAEAFF
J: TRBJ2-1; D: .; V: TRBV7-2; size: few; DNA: TGTGCCAGCAGCTTAGCGCGGGGCAATGAGCAGTTCTTC; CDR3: CASSLARGNEQFF
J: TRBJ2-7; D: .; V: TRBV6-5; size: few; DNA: TGTGCCAGCAGTTACTCCGAAGGGCGGGAGCAGTACTTC; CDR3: CASSYSEGREQYF
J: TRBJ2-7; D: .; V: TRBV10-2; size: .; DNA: TGCGCCAGCAGTGGTGTGGGGGCCAACCACGAGCAGTACTTC; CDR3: CASSGVGANHEQYF
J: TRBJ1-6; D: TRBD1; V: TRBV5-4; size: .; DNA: TGTGCCAGCAGCCCCGACAGGGGATTTAGGGATTCACCCCTCCACTTT; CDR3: CASSPDRGFRDSPLHF
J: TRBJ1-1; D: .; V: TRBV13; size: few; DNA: TGTGCCAGCAGCTGGACGGAAAGCAACACTGAAGCTTTCTTT; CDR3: CASSWTESNTEAFF
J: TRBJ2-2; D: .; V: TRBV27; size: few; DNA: TGTGCCAGCAGTCTGGGACGGACCGGGGAGCTGTTTTTT; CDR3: CASSLGRTGELFF
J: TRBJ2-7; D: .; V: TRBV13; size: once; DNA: TGTGCCAGCAGCTTTTCCGGGAGTATGACCTACGAGCAGTACTTC; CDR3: CASSFSGSMTYEQYF
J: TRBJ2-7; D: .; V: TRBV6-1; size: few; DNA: TGTGCCAGCAGTGACCCCCCGACGGGTTCCTACGAGCAGTACTTC; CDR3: CASSDPPTGSYEQYF